These 4 T cell receptor beta chains came from one sample sequenced in a study of T cell responses to AZD1222 COVID-19 vaccine. Clones were read by immunoSEQ multiplex PCR, and TCRdb kept only the in-frame ones, dropping some. The top ten clones hold 3% to 4.5% of a sample with about 140,000 clones, around 88% of them seen once. The sample consisted of peripheral blood, taken on day 0 of AZD1222 vaccination. Receptor source: an adult in good health.

This clone was seen a handful of times. The J gene is TRBJ1-1, the V gene TRBV27; 8 bases agree with TRBD1. Germline V gene lookup returns CDR1 MNHEY and CDR2 SMNVEV (reference sequence). Trimming removed 0 bases from V and 1 base from J; junction bases left unmatched: 7. The CDR3 runs to 17 residues. The DNA of the CDR3 is TGTGCCAGCAGTTTATCCCCCCTGACAGGGGCGAACACTGAAGCTTTCTTT. This encodes CASSLSPLTGANTEAFF.

The chain links TRBV19 to TRBJ1-3; a weak D match, TRBD1 (5 bases). V was shortened by 5 bases and J by 4 bases, with 18 bases between the two germline ends. Germline V gene data show CDR1 as LNHDA and CDR2 as SQIVND (reference sequence). CDR3 length equals 16 residues. The CDR3 reads CASSPPPGRTGNTIYF. CDR3 bases: TGTGCCAGTAGTCCCCCCCCGGGACGAACAGGAAACACCATATATTTT.

V gene TRBV19 combines with J gene TRBJ1-2, with D unresolved. Looked up from germline, CDR1 is LNHDA and CDR2 is SQIVND (reference sequence). The CDR3 consists of 14 residues. Trimming pared 4 bases from V and 4 bases from J, leaving 13 bases between. The CDR3 coding sequence is TGTGCCAGTAGTACTTCCGACTCGAGCTATGGCTACACCTTC. This gives the protein CASSTSDSSYGYTF. Drawing the rest from reference TRBV19 and TRBJ1-2, the complete variable domain is DGGITQSPKYLFRKEGQNVTLSCEQNLNHDAMYWYRQDPGQGLRLIYYSQIVNDFQKGDIAEGYSVSREKKESFPLTVTSAQKNPTAFYLCASSTSDSSYGYTFGSGTRLTVV.

This chain links TRBV6-2 or TRBV6-3 with TRBJ1-1, with D hard to call. The CDR3 is 16 residues long. In germline, CDR1 is MNHEY, CDR2 SVGEGT. The V end lost 2 bases, the J end lost 1 base, and 14 bases lay between the germline ends. DNA of the CDR3: TGTGCCAGCAGTTACAATTTAGAGAAAACGAACACTGAAGCTTTCTTT. It yields the protein CASSYNLEKTNTEAFF.